Presented here are 11 T cell receptor beta chains from one specimen sequenced in a study of PD-1 blockade in classical Hodgkin lymphoma. This table comes from immunoSEQ multiplex PCR, and its TCRdb copy is limited to in-frame clones, with some not included. Of 6,000 to 9,500 clones in the sample, 77% were seen once. Regarding time point: cycle 4 day 1 (C4D1), after more than 5 weeks of nivolumab. Brentuximab vedotin exposure varied, and every patient relapsed after autologous stem cell transplantation. After thawing, PBMCs were subjected to magnetic negative selection to isolate CD8+ T cells. This specimen consisted of CD8+ T cells from blood, obtained before the fourth cycle of nivolumab. These receptors were taken from a human donor with classical Hodgkin lymphoma.

The chain couples TRBV6-5 to TRBJ2-7; the match to TRBD2 covers 11 bases. Germline CDR1 MNHEY, CDR2 SVGAGI. The V and J ends lost 6 bases and 4 bases, in that order; junction bases with no gene match: 8. This CDR3 region has 15 residues. The CDR3 sequence: CASSPSTSGRYEQYF. The CDR3 coding sequence is TGTGCCAGCAGCCCCTCCACTAGCGGGAGATACGAGCAGTACTTC.

The V and J genes are TRBV18 and TRBJ2-1; 12 positions match TRBD2. Trimming cost V 3 bases and J 8 bases; bases outside gene matches: 8. The CDR3 spans 16 residues. The germline CDR1 and CDR2 sequences are KGHSH and LQKENI. The CDR3 coding sequence is TGTGCCAGCTCACCGGACCGACTAGCGGGAGTATATGAGCAGTTCTTC. Translated: CASSPDRLAGVYEQFF.

The chain employs TRBV7-9 and TRBJ2-5; D gene ambiguous. Germline V lookup: CDR1 SEHNR, CDR2 FQNEAQ (reference sequence). The CDR3 consists of 13 residues. V lost 1 base to trimming and J lost 0 bases, with 3 bases between them. The CDR3 here is CASSLGYQETQYF. CDR3 in DNA: TGTGCCAGCAGCTTAGGGTACCAAGAGACCCAGTACTTC.

V is TRBV13 and J is TRBJ1-1; possible D gene TRBD1, 6 bases. The germline V gene has CDR1 PRHDT and CDR2 FYEKMQ (reference sequence). Trimming cost V 0 bases and J 2 bases, with 10 bases left between them. The CDR3 totals 15 residues. The CDR3 nucleotides read TGTGCCAGCAGCTTAGGTTGGACAGTAAACACTGAAGCTTTCTTT. This codes for CASSLGWTVNTEAFF.

The chain joins TRBV30 to TRBJ2-7; TRBD2 is a possible D gene (7 bases). This CDR3 has 15 amino acids. The V gene lost 0 bases and the J gene lost 1 base, with 13 bases spanning the gap. Germline loops: CDR1 GTSNPN, CDR2 SVGIG (reference sequence). The CDR3 DNA is TGTGCCTGGAGTGTAGGGGGGGGTGGTTCCTACGAGCAGTACTTC. Its protein is CAWSVGGGGSYEQYF.

This chain uses TRBV13 with TRBJ2-3; no firm D call. The V gene lost 3 bases and the J gene lost 4 bases, with 8 bases spanning the gap. Germline V gene data show CDR1 as PRHDT and CDR2 as FYEKMQ (reference sequence). CDR3 size: 13 residues. CDR3 residues: CASSFTVPDTQYF. CDR3 bases: TGTGCCAGCAGCTTCACGGTCCCAGATACGCAGTATTTT.

This clone was detected only a few times. V gene TRBV5-6 combines with J gene TRBJ2-1; 8 bases fit TRBD1. The CDR3 contains 15 residues. Germline assignment: CDR1 SGHDT and CDR2 YYEEEE. V was clipped by 5 bases and J by 5 bases; unmatched bases: 9. The CDR3 DNA is TGTGCCAGCAGTTTCGGACAGGGATCTCACAATGAGCAGTTCTTC. It encodes CASSFGQGSHNEQFF. Looking up the rest from reference TRBV5-6 and TRBJ2-1 gives the full variable domain: DAGVTQSPTHLIKTRGQQVTLRCSPKSGHDTVSWYQQALGQGPQFIFQYYEEEERQRGNFPDRFSGHQFPNYSSELNVNALLLGDSALYLCASSFGQGSHNEQFFGPGTRLTVL.

This rearrangement joins TRBV7-9 to TRBJ2-7, with a weak D call TRBD1 (5 bases). CDR3 length: 12 amino acids. Per the germline V gene, CDR1 is SEHNR and CDR2 is FQNEAQ (reference sequence). V lost 5 bases to trimming and J lost 4 bases, with 9 bases between them. The CDR3 DNA is TGTGCCAGCAGCGACACAGGTTACGAGCAGTACTTC. This translates into CASSDTGYEQYF.

V and J are TRBV2 and TRBJ1-1; 10 positions match TRBD1. Trimming at V came to 7 bases and at J to 0 bases, leaving 5 bases not matched to a gene. Germline CDR1 is SNHLY and CDR2 is FYNNEI. CDR3 length: 15 residues. The DNA for the CDR3 is TGTGCCAGCAATACGGGACAGGGGATGAACACTGAAGCTTTCTTT. Amino acids: CASNTGQGMNTEAFF.

J is TRBJ1-2 and V is TRBV5-6; D gene ambiguous. V gave up 0 bases and J gave up 2 bases, with 5 bases separating them. The CDR3 is 13 residues long. Germline CDR1 SGHDT, CDR2 YYEEEE. The CDR3 nucleotides read TGTGCCAGCAGCTTGGACGGAAACTATGGCTACACCTTC. Amino acid sequence: CASSLDGNYGYTF.

This clone has just one count. The V call is TRBV27, the J call TRBJ2-4; 10 bases are a match to TRBD1. Germline V lookup: CDR1 MNHEY, CDR2 SMNVEV (reference sequence). This CDR3 has 15 amino acids. Unmatched junction bases numbered 8, after V lost 6 bases and J lost 6 bases. CDR3 sequence reads: CASSPQTGGGNIQYF. Here the CDR3 DNA reads TGTGCCAGCAGCCCCCAGACAGGGGGCGGAAACATTCAGTACTTC.